Listed below are T cell receptor beta chains from one sample, sequenced in a study of beta chain features in type 1 diabetes. Clones were sequenced by immunoSEQ multiplex PCR, and TCRdb holds only the in-frame ones, with some missing. The sample lists some 240,000 clones, approximately 10% seen once, with approximately 1.4% in the top ten. The specimen was central memory CD4+ T cells from blood. Receptors originate from a man aged 18 to 29 in good health. Each CDR3 is given with its conserved first and last residue. Fields, in order: J gene, D gene, clone size, CDR3 length, V gene, CDR3 protein, CDR3 DNA. A D gene is named only where the DNA matches it firmly. Some rows mark clone size as missing; the rest say once, few, many or name a class of expanded clone.

>TRBJ2-3|TRBD2|.|15|TRBV9
CASSPQTSGVDTQYF
TGTGCCAGCAGCCCACAGACTAGCGGGGTCGATACGCAGTATTTT
>TRBJ2-1|.|few|14|TRBV9
CASSSSKGGWEQFF
TGTGCCAGCAGCTCTTCTAAGGGCGGATGGGAGCAGTTCTTC
>TRBJ2-3|.|.|13|TRBV9
CASSVAHGDTQYF
TGTGCCAGCAGCGTAGCCCACGGAGATACGCAGTATTTT
>TRBJ2-3|TRBD2|.|15|TRBV2
CASREQAGYTDTQYF
TGTGCCAGCCGGGAACAAGCGGGGTACACAGATACGCAGTATTTT
>TRBJ2-1|.|.|15|TRBV28
CASKVARSSYNEQFF
TGTGCCAGCAAGGTAGCCCGTAGCTCCTACAATGAGCAGTTCTTC
>TRBJ2-6|.|few|15|TRBV6-6
CASSYRGSGANVLTF
TGTGCCAGCAGTTACAGGGGGTCTGGGGCCAACGTCCTGACTTTC
>TRBJ2-7|TRBD2|.|14|TRBV5-1
CASSLDSGNYEQYF
TGCGCCAGCAGCTTGGATAGCGGGAACTACGAGCAGTACTTC
>TRBJ2-7|TRBD1|.|15|TRBV7-6
CASSPNRGSSYEQYF
TGTGCCAGCAGCCCCAACAGGGGGAGCTCCTACGAGCAGTACTTC
>TRBJ2-1|.|.|13|TRBV6-6
CASSPDSYNEQFF
TGTGCCAGCAGCCCAGATTCATACAATGAGCAGTTCTTC
>TRBJ2-3|TRBD2|many|17|TRBV5-1
CASSLELAGVGADTQYF
TGCGCCAGCAGCTTGGAACTAGCGGGAGTGGGGGCAGATACGCAGTATTTT
>TRBJ2-7|.|few|14|TRBV18
CASSPPYTSYEQYF
TGTGCCAGCTCACCCCCGTACACGTCCTACGAGCAGTACTTC
>TRBJ2-2|.|many|14|TRBV29-1
CSVSDTKNTGELFF
TGCAGCGTTTCCGACACCAAGAACACCGGGGAGCTGTTTTTT
>TRBJ2-6|.|many|17|TRBV7-3
CASSPPGSSTGANVLTF
TGTGCCAGCAGCCCTCCGGGCAGCTCGACTGGGGCCAACGTCCTGACTTTC
>TRBJ2-3|.|.|13|TRBV5-1
CASSQLGTDTQYF
TGCGCCAGCAGCCAACTGGGCACAGATACGCAGTATTTT
>TRBJ1-4|.|few|13|TRBV7-9
CASRAGANEKLFF
TGTGCCAGCAGGGCAGGAGCTAATGAAAAACTGTTTTTT
>TRBJ2-7|TRBD1|many|15|TRBV18
CASSPRQGAKNEQYF
TGTGCCAGCTCACCCCGACAGGGGGCAAAGAACGAGCAGTACTTC
>TRBJ2-3|TRBD1|few|14|TRBV6-5
CASSRDRGTDTQYF
TGTGCCAGCAGTCGGGACAGAGGCACAGATACGCAGTATTTT
>TRBJ2-2|.|few|16|TRBV30
CAWSVPLLANTGELFF
TGTGCCTGGAGTGTACCTCTCCTGGCGAACACCGGGGAGCTGTTTTTT
>TRBJ2-7|.|few|13|TRBV7-9
CASSFTQGYEQYF
TGTGCCAGCAGCTTTACCCAGGGCTACGAGCAGTACTTC
>TRBJ1-2|.|.|15|TRBV6-1
CASSPPGGANYGYTF
TGTGCCAGCAGTCCGCCGGGTGGAGCTAACTATGGCTACACCTTC
>TRBJ2-1|.|.|15|TRBV10-3
CAISVTGTDYNEQFF
TGTGCCATCAGTGTTACCGGGACGGACTACAATGAGCAGTTCTTC
>TRBJ2-7|TRBD2|.|15|TRBV7-2
CASSFTGGGSYEQYF
TGTGCCAGCAGCTTTACTGGCGGGGGCTCCTACGAGCAGTACTTC
>TRBJ1-2|.|.|12|TRBV5-1
CASSGDPDGYTF
TGCGCCAGCAGCGGGGACCCGGATGGCTACACCTTC
>TRBJ2-1|TRBD1|few|14|TRBV6-1
CASFPGRGFDEQFF
TGTGCCAGCTTCCCTGGCAGGGGGTTCGATGAGCAGTTCTTC
>TRBJ2-7|.|.|11|TRBV2
CASSDHYEQYF
TGTGCCAGCAGCGACCATTACGAGCAGTACTTC
>TRBJ2-1|TRBD1|few|16|TRBV5-4
CASSIRTGGTYNEQFF
TGTGCCAGCAGCATAAGGACAGGGGGGACCTACAATGAGCAGTTCTTC
>TRBJ2-1|.|few|10|TRBV20-1
CSIRRGKQFF
TGCAGCATAAGACGGGGCAAGCAGTTCTTC
>TRBJ1-2|TRBD1|few|18|TRBV30
CAWSVPPGLDRGTYGYTF
TGTGCCTGGAGTGTACCCCCTGGTCTCGACAGGGGGACCTATGGCTACACCTTC
>TRBJ2-7|.|.|12|TRBV11-2
CASSSSSYEQYF
TGTGCCAGCAGCTCCAGCTCCTACGAGCAGTACTTC
>TRBJ2-5|TRBD2|few|14|TRBV2
CASSWLAGQETQYF
TGTGCCAGCTCATGGCTAGCGGGCCAAGAGACCCAGTACTTC
>TRBJ1-1|.|many|14|TRBV5-1
CASSLLGGLTEAFF
TGCGCCAGCAGCTTACTCGGGGGCCTCACTGAAGCTTTCTTT
>TRBJ1-4|.|.|13|TRBV18
CASSTGLNEKLFF
TGTGCCAGCTCAACGGGGCTTAATGAAAAACTGTTTTTT
>TRBJ2-7|.|few|13|TRBV7-2
CASSLSGSYEQYF
TGTGCCAGCAGCTTGAGCGGGTCCTACGAGCAGTACTTC
>TRBJ2-1|TRBD2|many|15|TRBV30
CAWSVRVLAGKEQFF
TGTGCCTGGAGTGTACGGGTACTAGCGGGCAAAGAGCAGTTCTTC
>TRBJ1-6|.|.|15|TRBV5-1
CASSLMAARGSPLHF
TGCGCCAGCAGCTTGATGGCAGCTCGGGGCTCACCCCTCCACTTT
>TRBJ1-2|.|once|16|TRBV14
CASSQVGANSLYGYTF
TGTGCCAGCAGCCAAGTCGGTGCGAACTCTCTCTATGGCTACACCTTC
>TRBJ2-5|.|few|13|TRBV11-2
CASSSWTSETQYF
TGTGCCAGCAGCTCCTGGACTTCCGAGACCCAGTACTTC
>TRBJ1-1|TRBD1|.|15|TRBV7-9
CASSLRRQGQNEAFF
TGTGCCAGCAGCTTACGCCGACAGGGACAGAATGAAGCTTTCTTT
>TRBJ2-3|.|few|14|TRBV5-4
CASSGTGPTDTQYF
TGTGCCAGCAGCGGAACAGGGCCCACAGATACGCAGTATTTT
>TRBJ1-1|TRBD1|.|13|TRBV18
CASSRDSNTEAFF
TGTGCCAGCTCACGGGACAGTAACACTGAAGCTTTCTTT